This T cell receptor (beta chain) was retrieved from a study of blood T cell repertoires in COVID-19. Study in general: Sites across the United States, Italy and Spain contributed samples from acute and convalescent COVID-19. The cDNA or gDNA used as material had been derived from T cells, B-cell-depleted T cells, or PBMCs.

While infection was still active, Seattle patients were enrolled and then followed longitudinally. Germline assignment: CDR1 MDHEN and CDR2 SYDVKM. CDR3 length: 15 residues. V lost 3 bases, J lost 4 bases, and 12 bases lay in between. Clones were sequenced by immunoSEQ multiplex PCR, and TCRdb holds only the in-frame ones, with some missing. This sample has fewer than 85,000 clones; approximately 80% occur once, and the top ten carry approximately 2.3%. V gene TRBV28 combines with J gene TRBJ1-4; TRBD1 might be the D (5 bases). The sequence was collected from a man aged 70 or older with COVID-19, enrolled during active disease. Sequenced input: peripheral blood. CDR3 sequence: CASSFSDSYNEKLFF. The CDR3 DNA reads TGTGCCAGCAGTTTCTCCGACAGCTATAATGAAAAACTGTTTTTT.